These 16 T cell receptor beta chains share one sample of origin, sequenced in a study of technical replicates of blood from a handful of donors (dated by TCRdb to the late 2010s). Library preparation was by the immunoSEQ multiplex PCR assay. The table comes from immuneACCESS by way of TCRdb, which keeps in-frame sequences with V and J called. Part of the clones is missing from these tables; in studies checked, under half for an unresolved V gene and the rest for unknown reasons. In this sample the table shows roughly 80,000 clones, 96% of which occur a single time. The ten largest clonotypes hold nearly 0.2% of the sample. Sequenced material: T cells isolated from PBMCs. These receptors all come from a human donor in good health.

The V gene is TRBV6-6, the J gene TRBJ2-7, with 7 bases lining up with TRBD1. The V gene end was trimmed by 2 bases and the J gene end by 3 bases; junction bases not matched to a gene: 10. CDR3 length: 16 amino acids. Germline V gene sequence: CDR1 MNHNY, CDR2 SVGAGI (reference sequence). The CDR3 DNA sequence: TGTGCCAGCAGTTACACGGGACAGTCGGCGAACTACGAGCAGTACTTC. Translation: CASSYTGQSANYEQYF.

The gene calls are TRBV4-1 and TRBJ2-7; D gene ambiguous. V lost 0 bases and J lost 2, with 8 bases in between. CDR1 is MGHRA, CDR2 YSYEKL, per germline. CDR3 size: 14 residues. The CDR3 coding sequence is TGCGCCAGCAGCCAAGAGCGATCTGCCTACGAGCAGTACTTC. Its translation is CASSQERSAYEQYF.

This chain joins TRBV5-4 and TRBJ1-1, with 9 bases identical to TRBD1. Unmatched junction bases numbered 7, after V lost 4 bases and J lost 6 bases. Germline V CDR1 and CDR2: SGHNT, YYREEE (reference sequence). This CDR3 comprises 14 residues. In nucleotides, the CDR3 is TGTGCCAGCAGCGGACAGGGGTCGGGCGCTGAAGCTTTCTTT. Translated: CASSGQGSGAEAFF.

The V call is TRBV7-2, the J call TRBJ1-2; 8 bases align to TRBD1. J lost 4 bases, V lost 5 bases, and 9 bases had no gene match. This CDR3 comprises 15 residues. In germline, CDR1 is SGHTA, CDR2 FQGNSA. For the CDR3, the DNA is TGTGCCAGCAGCCCACAGGGGGTCCATGTCTATGGCTACACCTTC. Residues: CASSPQGVHVYGYTF.

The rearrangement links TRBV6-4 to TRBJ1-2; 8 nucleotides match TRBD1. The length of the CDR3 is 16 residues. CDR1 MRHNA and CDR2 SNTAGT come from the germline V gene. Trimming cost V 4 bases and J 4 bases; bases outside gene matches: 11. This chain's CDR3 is CASSALPGQAIYGYTF. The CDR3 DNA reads TGTGCCAGCAGTGCGTTACCGGGACAGGCCATCTATGGCTACACCTTC.

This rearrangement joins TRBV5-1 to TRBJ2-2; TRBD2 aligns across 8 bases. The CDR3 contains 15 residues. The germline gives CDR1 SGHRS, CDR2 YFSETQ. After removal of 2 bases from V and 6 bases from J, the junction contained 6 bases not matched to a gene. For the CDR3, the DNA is TGCGCCAGCAGCTTCCGGGGGGGCAGCGCCGGGGAGCTGTTTTTT. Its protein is CASSFRGGSAGELFF.

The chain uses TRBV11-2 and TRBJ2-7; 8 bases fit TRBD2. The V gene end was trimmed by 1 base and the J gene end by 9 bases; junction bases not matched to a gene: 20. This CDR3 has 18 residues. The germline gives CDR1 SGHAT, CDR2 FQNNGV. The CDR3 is CASSLAGVGSGVLRGQYF. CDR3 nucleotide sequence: TGTGCCAGCAGCTTAGCTGGAGTTGGTAGCGGGGTTCTACGTGGGCAGTACTTC.

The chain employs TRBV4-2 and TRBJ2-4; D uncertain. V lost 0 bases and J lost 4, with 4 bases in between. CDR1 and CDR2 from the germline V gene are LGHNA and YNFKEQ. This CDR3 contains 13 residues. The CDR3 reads CASSQDRKNIQYF. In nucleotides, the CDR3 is TGTGCCAGCAGCCAAGACAGAAAAAACATTCAGTACTTC.

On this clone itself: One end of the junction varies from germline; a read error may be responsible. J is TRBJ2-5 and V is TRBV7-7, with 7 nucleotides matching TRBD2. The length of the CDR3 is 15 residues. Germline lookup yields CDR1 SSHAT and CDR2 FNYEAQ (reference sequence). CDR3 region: CASSFQAGNQETQYF. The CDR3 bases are TGTGCTAGCAGCTTCCAAGCGGGGAACCAAGAGACCCAGTACTTC.

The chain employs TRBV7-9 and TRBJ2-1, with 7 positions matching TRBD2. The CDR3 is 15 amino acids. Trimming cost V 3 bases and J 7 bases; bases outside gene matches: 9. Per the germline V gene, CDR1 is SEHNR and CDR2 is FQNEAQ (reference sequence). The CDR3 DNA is TGTGCCAGCAGCTTTGGCGGGGGTTTGGTGAATGAGCAGTTCTTC. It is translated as CASSFGGGLVNEQFF.

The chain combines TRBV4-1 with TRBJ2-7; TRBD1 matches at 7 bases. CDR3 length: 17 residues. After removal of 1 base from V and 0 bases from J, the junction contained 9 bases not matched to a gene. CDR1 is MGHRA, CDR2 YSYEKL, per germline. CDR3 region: CASSQVVRDRSSYEQYF. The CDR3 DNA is TGCGCCAGCAGCCAAGTGGTCCGGGACAGAAGCTCCTACGAGCAGTACTTC.

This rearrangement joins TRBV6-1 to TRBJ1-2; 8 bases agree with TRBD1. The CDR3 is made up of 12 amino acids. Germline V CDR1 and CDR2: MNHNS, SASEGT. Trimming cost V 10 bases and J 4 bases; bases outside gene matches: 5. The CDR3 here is CATQGARYGYTF. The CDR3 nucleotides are TGTGCCACCCAGGGGGCTCGCTATGGCTACACCTTC.

CDR3: CASSFIREGRYNEQFF. The CDR3 bases are TGTGCCAGCAGCTTCATCCGAGAGGGGAGGTACAATGAGCAGTTCTTC. The chain employs TRBV7-6 and TRBJ2-1; weak D call: TRBD2 (6 bases). Trimming took off 3 bases at V and 4 bases at J, with 16 bases between the two ends. Germline lookup yields CDR1 SGHVS and CDR2 FNYEAQ. The CDR3 loop spans 16 amino acids.

This CDR3 is CASTPGTGSRETQYF. The CDR3 coding sequence is TGCGCCAGCACCCCCGGGACAGGGTCTCGAGAGACCCAGTACTTC. The chain employs TRBV5-1 and TRBJ2-5; 9 positions match TRBD1. The germline gives CDR1 SGHRS, CDR2 YFSETQ. Losses at the gene ends were 6 bases for V and 4 bases for J; bases not matched to a gene: 10. This CDR3 comprises 15 residues.

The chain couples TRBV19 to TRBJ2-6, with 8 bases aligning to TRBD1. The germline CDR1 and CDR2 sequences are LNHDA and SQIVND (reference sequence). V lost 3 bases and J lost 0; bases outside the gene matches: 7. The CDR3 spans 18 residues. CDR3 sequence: CASSILGQASSGANVLTF. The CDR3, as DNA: TGTGCCAGTAGTATCTTGGGACAGGCCAGCTCTGGGGCCAACGTCCTGACTTTC.

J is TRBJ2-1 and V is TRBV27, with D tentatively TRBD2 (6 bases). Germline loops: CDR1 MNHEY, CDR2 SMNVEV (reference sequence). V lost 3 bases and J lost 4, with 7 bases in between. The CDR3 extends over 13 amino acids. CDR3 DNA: TGTGCCAGCAGTTTGGAGGGGTACAATGAGCAGTTCTTC. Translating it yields CASSLEGYNEQFF.